The TCR beta chain under discussion was sequenced for a study of blood T cell repertoires in COVID-19. Background on the study: In each case, the material was cDNA or gDNA derived from T cells, B-cell-depleted T cells, or PBMCs.

Assay: immunoSEQ multiplex PCR; the TCRdb copy retains only in-frame clones and omits some. This table has 310,000 or so clones, roughly 87% appearing once. The CDR3 contains 12 residues. The V and J ends lost 6 bases and 8 bases respectively, with 13 bases between them. Germline V lookup: CDR1 SGHTA, CDR2 FQGNSA. The material sequenced was peripheral blood. The gene calls are TRBV7-2 and TRBJ1-2; D gene ambiguous. The clonotype comes from a man aged 30-40 years with COVID-19, enrolled during active disease. The CDR3 DNA reads TGTGCCAGCAGTCTATTCCGGGAAGGCTACACCTTC. Its protein is CASSLFREGYTF.